A single sample is the source of the 17 T cell receptor beta chains below, sequenced in a study of monozygotic twins with inflammatory bowel disease. Reanalyzing the 5' RACE reads, TCRdb keeps one entry per CDR3 protein, without DNA. The listing records approximately 400,000 distinct CDR3 sequences. Material for sequencing was blood. The receptors were gathered from a human donor with ulcerative colitis or Crohn's disease, or a healthy co-twin of an affected twin (not recorded which).

This chain uses TRBV7-9 with TRBJ1-4. This CDR3 is 16 amino acids long. Germline lookup yields CDR1 SEHNR and CDR2 FQNEAQ (reference sequence). CDR3 sequence reads: CASSLVIQSTNEKLFF.

The V gene is TRBV6-1, the J gene TRBJ1-2. Germline V gene lookup returns CDR1 MNHNS and CDR2 SASEGT. The CDR3 has 14 amino acids. The CDR3 sequence is CASRDSRINYGYTF.

The chain uses TRBV10-3 and TRBJ1-5; TCRdb reports TRBD1, a call that lacks DNA to check it against. The CDR3 spans 14 residues. Germline loops: CDR1 ENHRY, CDR2 SYGVKD. CDR3 region: CAISERGSNQPQHF.

The V gene is TRBV5-1, the J gene TRBJ2-1; TCRdb's D call, TRBD2, is unchecked because there is no DNA. The CDR3 runs to 15 residues. Germline CDR1 reads SGHRS; CDR2 reads YFSETQ. CDR3 protein: CASSLRRRLPNEQFF. The full variable domain, its missing parts supplied by reference TRBV5-1 and TRBJ2-1, is KAGVTQTPRYLIKTRGQQVTLSCSPISGHRSVSWYQQTPGQGLQFLFEYFSETQRNKGNFPGRFSGRQFSNSRSEMNVSTLELGDSALYLCASSLRRRLPNEQFFGPGTRLTVL.

CDR3 region: CSAPGTSGRGQETQYF. This chain joins TRBV20-1 and TRBJ2-5; TCRdb outputs TRBD2, but without DNA this stays unchecked. Germline V gene data show CDR1 as DFQATT and CDR2 as SNEGSKA (reference sequence). The CDR3 loop spans 16 amino acids.

The V gene is TRBV10-3, the J gene TRBJ2-7; the D gene TCRdb calls, TRBD1, cannot be checked with no DNA. Germline CDR1 ENHRY, CDR2 SYGVKD. The CDR3 covers 15 residues. The chain's CDR3 is CAISATIGGAGEQYF.

The chain recombines TRBV5-1 with TRBJ2-3. Germline-derived CDR1 and CDR2 are SGHRS and YFSETQ. The CDR3 contains 15 residues. CDR3 amino acids: CASSLVTGRTDTQYF.

The gene calls are TRBV27 and TRBJ1-1. The CDR3 runs to 15 residues. CDR1 MNHEY and CDR2 SMNVEV come from the germline V gene (reference sequence). This CDR3 reads CASSLSTRMNTEAFF.

The chain links TRBV9 to TRBJ1-5. The CDR3 covers 12 residues. Germline V gene data show CDR1 as SGDLS and CDR2 as YYNGEE. Here the CDR3 reads CASSKGDQPQHF.

V and J are TRBV19 and TRBJ2-1; with no DNA, the TCRdb D assignment of TRBD1 cannot be verified. CDR1 is LNHDA, CDR2 SQIVND, per germline (reference sequence). There are 14 residues in the CDR3. The CDR3 sequence: CASSHSTGYNEQFF. Supplemented by reference TRBV19 and TRBJ2-1, the full variable domain reads DGGITQSPKYLFRKEGQNVTLSCEQNLNHDAMYWYRQDPGQGLRLIYYSQIVNDFQKGDIAEGYSVSREKKESFPLTVTSAQKNPTAFYLCASSHSTGYNEQFFGPGTRLTVL.

This chain connects TRBV7-9 to TRBJ1-1. This CDR3 has 16 residues. CDR1 SEHNR and CDR2 FQNEAQ come from the germline V gene (reference sequence). CDR3 sequence reads: CASSSQAPRGGTEAFF.

The genes are TRBV20-1 and TRBJ2-3; the TCRdb call, TRBD1, lacks DNA for checking. The germline gives CDR1 DFQATT, CDR2 SNEGSKA (reference sequence). The CDR3 runs to 14 residues. The CDR3: CSAHPPTSTDTQYF.

The rearrangement links TRBV10-3 to TRBJ1-1; TCRdb reports TRBD1, a call that lacks DNA to check it against. This CDR3 is built from 13 residues. Per the germline V gene, CDR1 is ENHRY and CDR2 is SYGVKD. CDR3 region: CAISVTQGSEAFF.

This sequence joins TRBV6-2 or TRBV6-3 and TRBJ2-7. This CDR3 is built from 14 residues. The V gene's germline CDR1 is MNHEY and CDR2 SVGEGT. CDR3 amino acids: CASSFNKFSYEQYF.

The V gene is TRBV10-3, the J gene TRBJ2-7; TCRdb gives TRBD1 as the D gene, but with no DNA this cannot be confirmed. The CDR3 covers 15 residues. In germline, CDR1 is ENHRY, CDR2 SYGVKD. The chain's CDR3 is CAISRPGQGAYEQYF.

The chain combines TRBV6-5 with TRBJ1-5; TCRdb calls TRBD1, which cannot be checked without DNA. The CDR3 has 13 amino acids. Germline V gene data show CDR1 as MNHEY and CDR2 as SVGAGI. The CDR3 sequence is CASRGGRGEPQHF.

V gene TRBV20-1 combines with J gene TRBJ1-1; the TCRdb D gene call, TRBD1, has no DNA to confirm it. Germline V lookup: CDR1 DFQATT, CDR2 SNEGSKA (reference sequence). The CDR3 runs to 13 residues. This CDR3 is CSASSGRDVEAFF.